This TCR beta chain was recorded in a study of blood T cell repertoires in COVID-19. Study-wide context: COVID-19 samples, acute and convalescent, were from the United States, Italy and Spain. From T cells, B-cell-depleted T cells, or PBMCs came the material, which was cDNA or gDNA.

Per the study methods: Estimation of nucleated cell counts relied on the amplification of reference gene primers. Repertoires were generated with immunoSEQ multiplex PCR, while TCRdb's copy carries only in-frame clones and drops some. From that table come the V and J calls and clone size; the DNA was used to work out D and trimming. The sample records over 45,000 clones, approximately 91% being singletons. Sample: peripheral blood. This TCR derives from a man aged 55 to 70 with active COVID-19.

The CDR3 is CASSLPKGIGHTEAFF. In DNA, the CDR3 is TGTGCCAGCTCACTCCCTAAGGGGATCGGCCACACTGAAGCTTTCTTT. The chain employs TRBV18 and TRBJ1-1; a weak D match, TRBD1 (5 bases). This CDR3 has 16 amino acids. Per the germline V gene, CDR1 is KGHSH and CDR2 is LQKENI. V was shortened by 4 bases and J by 3 bases, with 18 bases between the two germline ends.